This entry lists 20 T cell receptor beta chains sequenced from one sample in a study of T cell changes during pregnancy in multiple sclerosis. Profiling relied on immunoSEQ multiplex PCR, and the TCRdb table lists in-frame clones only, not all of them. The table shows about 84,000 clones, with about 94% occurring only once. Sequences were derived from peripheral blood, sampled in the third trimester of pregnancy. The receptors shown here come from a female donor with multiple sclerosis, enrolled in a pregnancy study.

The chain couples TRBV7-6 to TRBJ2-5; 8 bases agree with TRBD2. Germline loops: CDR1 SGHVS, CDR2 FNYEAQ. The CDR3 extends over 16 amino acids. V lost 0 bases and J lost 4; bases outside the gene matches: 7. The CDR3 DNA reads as TGTGCCAGCAGCTTAGCGGGCGGGGGGCTCCTAGAGACCCAGTACTTC. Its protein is CASSLAGGGLLETQYF.

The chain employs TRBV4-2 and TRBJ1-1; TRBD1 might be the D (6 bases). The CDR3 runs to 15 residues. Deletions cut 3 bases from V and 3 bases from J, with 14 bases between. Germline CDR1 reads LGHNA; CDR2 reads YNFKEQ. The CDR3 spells CASSQIQGEHTEAFF. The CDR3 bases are TGTGCCAGCAGCCAGATACAGGGCGAACACACTGAAGCTTTCTTT.

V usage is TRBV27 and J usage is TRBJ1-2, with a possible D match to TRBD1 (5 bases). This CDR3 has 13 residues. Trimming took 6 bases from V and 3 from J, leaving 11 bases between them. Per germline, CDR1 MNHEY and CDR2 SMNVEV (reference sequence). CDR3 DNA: TGTGCCAGCAGAAGACAGACAGACTATGGCTACACCTTC. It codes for CASRRQTDYGYTF.

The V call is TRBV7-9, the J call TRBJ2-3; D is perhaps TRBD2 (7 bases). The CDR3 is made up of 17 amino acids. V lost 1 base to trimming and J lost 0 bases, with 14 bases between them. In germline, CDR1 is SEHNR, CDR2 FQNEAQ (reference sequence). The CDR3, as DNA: TGTGCCAGCAGCTTAGACCCACGGGGGGCTAGCACAGATACGCAGTATTTT. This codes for CASSLDPRGASTDTQYF.

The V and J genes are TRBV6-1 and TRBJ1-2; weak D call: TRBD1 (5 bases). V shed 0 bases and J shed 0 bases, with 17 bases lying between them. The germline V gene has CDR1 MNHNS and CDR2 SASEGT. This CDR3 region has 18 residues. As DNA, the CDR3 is TGTGCCAGCAGTGAAGCGCTGGCAGGGATGGCGTCTAACTATGGCTACACCTTC. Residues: CASSEALAGMASNYGYTF.

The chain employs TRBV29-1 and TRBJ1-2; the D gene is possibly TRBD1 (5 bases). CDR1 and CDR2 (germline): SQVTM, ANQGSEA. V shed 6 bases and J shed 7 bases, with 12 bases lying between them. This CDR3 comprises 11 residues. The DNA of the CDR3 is TGCAGCGTCCCCAACGGGGGTGGCTACACCTTC. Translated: CSVPNGGGYTF.

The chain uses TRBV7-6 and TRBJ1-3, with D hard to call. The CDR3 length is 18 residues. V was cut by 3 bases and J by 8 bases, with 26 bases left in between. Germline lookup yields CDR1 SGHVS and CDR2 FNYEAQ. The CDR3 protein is CASSFKEPAAGLLDTIYF. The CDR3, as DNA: TGTGCCAGCAGCTTTAAAGAACCGGCAGCGGGTTTATTAGACACCATATATTTT. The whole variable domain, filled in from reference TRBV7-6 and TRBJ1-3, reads GAGVSQSPRYKVTKRGQDVALRCDPISGHVSLYWYRQALGQGPEFLTYFNYEAQQDKSGLPNDRFSAERPEGSISTLTIQRTEQRDSAMYRCASSFKEPAAGLLDTIYFGEGSWLTVV.

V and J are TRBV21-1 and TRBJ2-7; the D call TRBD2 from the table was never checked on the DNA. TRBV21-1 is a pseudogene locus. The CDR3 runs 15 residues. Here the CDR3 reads CASSPPEGEGYEQYF. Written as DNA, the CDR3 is TGTGCCAGCAGCCCCCCGGAGGGCGAAGGGTACGAGCAGTACTTC.

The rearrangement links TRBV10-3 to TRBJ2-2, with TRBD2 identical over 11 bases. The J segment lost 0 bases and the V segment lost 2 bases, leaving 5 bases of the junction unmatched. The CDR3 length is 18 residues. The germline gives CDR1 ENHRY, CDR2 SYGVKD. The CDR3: CAISEGSGGVANTGELFF. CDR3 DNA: TGTGCCATCAGTGAGGGTAGCGGGGGGGTCGCGAACACCGGGGAGCTGTTTTTT.

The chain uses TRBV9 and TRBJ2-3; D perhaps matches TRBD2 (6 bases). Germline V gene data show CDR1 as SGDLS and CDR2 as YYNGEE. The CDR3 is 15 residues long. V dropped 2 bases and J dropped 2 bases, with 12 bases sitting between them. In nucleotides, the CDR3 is TGTGCCAGCAGCGTGGGCGGGGCCATCACAGATACGCAGTATTTT. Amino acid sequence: CASSVGGAITDTQYF.

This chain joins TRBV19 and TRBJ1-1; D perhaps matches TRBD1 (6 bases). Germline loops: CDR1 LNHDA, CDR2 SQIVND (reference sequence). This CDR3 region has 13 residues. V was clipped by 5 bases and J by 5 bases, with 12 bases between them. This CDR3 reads CASSGGDITEAFF. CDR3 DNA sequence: TGTGCCAGTAGTGGGGGGGACATAACTGAAGCTTTCTTT.

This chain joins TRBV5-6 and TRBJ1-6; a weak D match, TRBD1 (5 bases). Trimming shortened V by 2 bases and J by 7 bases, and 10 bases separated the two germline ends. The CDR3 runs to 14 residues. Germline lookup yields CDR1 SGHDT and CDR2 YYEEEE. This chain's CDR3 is CASSFGHSNSPLHF. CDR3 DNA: TGTGCCAGCAGCTTCGGACATTCCAATTCACCCCTCCACTTT.

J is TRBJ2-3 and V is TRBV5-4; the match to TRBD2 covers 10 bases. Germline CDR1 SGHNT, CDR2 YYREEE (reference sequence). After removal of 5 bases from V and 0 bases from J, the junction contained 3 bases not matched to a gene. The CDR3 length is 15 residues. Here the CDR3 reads CASSMGLASTDTQYF. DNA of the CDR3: TGTGCCAGCAGTATGGGACTAGCGAGCACAGATACGCAGTATTTT.

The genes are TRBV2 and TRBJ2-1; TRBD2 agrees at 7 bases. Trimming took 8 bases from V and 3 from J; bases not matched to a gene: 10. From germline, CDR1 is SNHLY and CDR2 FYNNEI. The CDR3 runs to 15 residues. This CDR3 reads CASRTASGSYNEQFF. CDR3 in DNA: TGTGCCAGCCGTACAGCTAGCGGAAGCTACAATGAGCAGTTCTTC. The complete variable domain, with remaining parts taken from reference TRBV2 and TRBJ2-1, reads EPEVTQTPSHQVTQMGQEVILRCVPISNHLYFYWYRQILGQKVEFLVSFYNNEISEKSEIFDDQFSVERPDGSNFTLKIRSTKLEDSAMYFCASRTASGSYNEQFFGPGTRLTVL.

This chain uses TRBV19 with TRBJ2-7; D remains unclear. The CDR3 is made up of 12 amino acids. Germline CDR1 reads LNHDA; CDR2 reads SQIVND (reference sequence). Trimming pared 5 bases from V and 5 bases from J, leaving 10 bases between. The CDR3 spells CASSGMGNEQYF. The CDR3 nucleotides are TGTGCCAGTAGTGGCATGGGCAACGAGCAGTACTTC.

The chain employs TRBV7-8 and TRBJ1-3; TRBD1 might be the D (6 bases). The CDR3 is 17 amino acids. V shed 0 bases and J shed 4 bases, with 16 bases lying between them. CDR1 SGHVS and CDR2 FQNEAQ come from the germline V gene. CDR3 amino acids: CASSLATHPGEGNTIYF. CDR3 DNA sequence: TGTGCCAGCAGCTTAGCAACACATCCAGGGGAAGGAAACACCATATATTTT.

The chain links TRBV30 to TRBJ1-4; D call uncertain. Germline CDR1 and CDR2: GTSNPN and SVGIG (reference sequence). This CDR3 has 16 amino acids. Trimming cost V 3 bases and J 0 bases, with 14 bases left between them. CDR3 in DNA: TGTGCCTGGAGGCACGGTTACAGTGCAACTAATGAAAAACTGTTTTTT. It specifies CAWRHGYSATNEKLFF.

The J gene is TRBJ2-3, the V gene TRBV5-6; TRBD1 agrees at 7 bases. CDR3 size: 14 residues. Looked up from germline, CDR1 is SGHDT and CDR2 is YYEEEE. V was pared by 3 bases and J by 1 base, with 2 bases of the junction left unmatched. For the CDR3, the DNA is TGTGCCAGCAGCTGGGGGACAGGCACAGATACGCAGTATTTT. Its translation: CASSWGTGTDTQYF.

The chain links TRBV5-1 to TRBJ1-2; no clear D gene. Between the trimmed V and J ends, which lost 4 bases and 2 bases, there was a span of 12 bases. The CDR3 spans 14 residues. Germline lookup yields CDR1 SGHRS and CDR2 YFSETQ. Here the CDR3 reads CASSTGRQNYGYTF. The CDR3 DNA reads TGCGCCAGCAGCACCGGGAGGCAGAACTATGGCTACACCTTC.

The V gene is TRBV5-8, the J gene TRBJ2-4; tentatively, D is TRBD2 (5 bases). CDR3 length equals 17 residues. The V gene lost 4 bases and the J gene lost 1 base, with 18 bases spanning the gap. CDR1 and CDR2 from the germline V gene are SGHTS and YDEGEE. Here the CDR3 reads CASSPEVRSKAKNIQYF. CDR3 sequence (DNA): TGTGCCAGCAGCCCGGAGGTCAGGTCTAAGGCCAAAAACATTCAGTACTTC.